The 13 T cell receptor beta chains reported below all come from one sample, sequenced in a study of blood T cells in healthy people across ages. The authors ran a second PCR of 7 to 11 cycles using a sample-barcoded 5' primer and a J-beta primer mix. TCRdb redid the calling of the 5' RACE reads with MiXCR, one entry per CDR3 protein. The repertoire has 910,000 or so distinct CDR3 sequences, about 53% of them found once; the top ten carry around 21%. Specimen: blood. These receptors originate from a woman aged 60-75 years in good health.

Only a few counts were recorded for this clonotype. The chain joins TRBV6-5 to TRBJ2-6, with D possibly matching TRBD1 (6 bases). Trimming shortened V by 4 bases and J by 0 bases, and 13 bases separated the two germline ends. CDR1 and CDR2 (germline): MNHEY, SVGAGI. The CDR3 extends over 17 amino acids. The CDR3 region is CASSLGTTRSGANVLTF. The DNA of the CDR3 is TGTGCCAGCAGTTTGGGGACAACCCGCTCTGGGGCCAACGTCCTGACTTTC.

This chain connects TRBV29-1 to TRBJ2-7, with a possible D match to TRBD2 (5 bases). Looked up from germline, CDR1 is SQVTM and CDR2 is ANQGSEA. This CDR3 comprises 16 residues. Trimming took off 6 bases at V and 0 bases at J, with 21 bases between the two ends. CDR3 nucleotide sequence: TGCAGCGTCCAAAAAACGAAATTTGGGAGCTCCTACGAGCAGTACTTC. It is translated as CSVQKTKFGSSYEQYF.

This rearrangement joins TRBV28 to TRBJ2-7; 8 positions match TRBD2. CDR1 and CDR2 from the germline V gene are MDHEN and SYDVKM. V shed 6 bases and J 2 bases; nucleotides not matched to a gene: 9. The CDR3 is made up of 15 amino acids. The DNA of the CDR3 is TGTGCCAGCAGCCTCCCTCTAGCGGGCGCCTACGAGCAGTACTTC. It specifies CASSLPLAGAYEQYF.

The chain couples TRBV27 to TRBJ1-5; D gene uncertain. The V end lost 7 bases, the J end lost 0 bases, and 13 bases lay between the germline ends. Germline V gene lookup returns CDR1 MNHEY and CDR2 SMNVEV (reference sequence). This CDR3 has 15 residues. Here the CDR3 DNA reads TGTGCCAGCAAGGGCAGAAGTTATAGCAATCAGCCCCAGCATTTT. This sequence encodes CASKGRSYSNQPQHF.

In regard to this clonotype: Its ends do not fully match the called genes, so a read error is possible. The chain couples TRBV12-3 or TRBV12-4 to TRBJ1-5; 7 bases are shared with TRBD1. This CDR3 has 15 residues. The DNA for the CDR3 is TGTGCCAGCAGTTTAAACAGGGGAAGCAATCAGCCCCTGCATTTT. Its protein is CASSLNRGSNQPLHF.

V gene TRBV27 combines with J gene TRBJ2-7, with D perhaps matching TRBD2 (5 bases). The V end was cut by 5 bases, the J end by 3 bases, with 17 bases between. Germline CDR1 reads MNHEY; CDR2 reads SMNVEV (reference sequence). This CDR3 has 15 amino acids. The CDR3 region is CASSPAGVGNYEQYF. In nucleotides, the CDR3 is TGTGCCAGCAGTCCCGCCGGGGTGGGAAACTACGAGCAGTACTTC.

The rearrangement uses TRBV25-1 and TRBJ2-3; D gene ambiguous. The germline V gene encodes CDR1 MGHDK and CDR2 SYGVNS. The CDR3 covers 17 residues. The ends were cut back, 1 base at V and 0 bases at J, with 14 bases in the middle. The CDR3 is CASSEWSATESTDTQYF. The CDR3 nucleotides are TGTGCCAGCAGTGAATGGTCAGCAACCGAAAGCACAGATACGCAGTATTTT.

This clonotype was observed a handful of times. V and J are TRBV2 and TRBJ2-7; tentatively, D is TRBD1 (6 bases). This CDR3 has 15 residues. Trimming removed 7 bases from V and 3 bases from J, with 19 bases in between. CDR1 is SNHLY and CDR2 is FYNNEI in the germline V gene. CDR3 amino acids: CASTRTAGTIYEQYF. The CDR3, as DNA: TGTGCCAGCACTAGAACAGCCGGGACAATCTACGAGCAGTACTTC.

The chain links TRBV5-1 to TRBJ2-5, with D perhaps given as TRBD1 or TRBD2 (6 bases each). Germline CDR1 and CDR2: SGHRS and YFSETQ. The CDR3 length is 15 residues. Trimming left V 0 bases short and J 6 bases short, with 15 bases between. The CDR3 here is CASSLDRQGRKTQYF. The CDR3 region has the DNA TGCGCCAGCAGCTTGGATAGGCAGGGGAGGAAGACCCAGTACTTC.

This clonotype occurred a few times. V usage is TRBV5-1 and J usage is TRBJ2-1; maybe TRBD1 (5 bases). The germline gives CDR1 SGHRS, CDR2 YFSETQ. Trimming stripped 0 bases from V and 5 bases from J, with 9 bases between. This CDR3 is built from 14 residues. For the CDR3, the DNA is TGCGCCAGCAGCTTGGCATGGGGCGACAATGAGCAGTTCTTC. This codes for CASSLAWGDNEQFF.

In its sample, this clonotype was seen many times. The chain carries TRBV3-1 and TRBJ1-4; TRBD1 aligns across 7 bases. The CDR3 has 15 amino acids. The trim removed 2 bases at V and 7 bases at J, leaving 7 bases unmatched. Germline CDR1 reads LGHDT; CDR2 reads YNNKEL (reference sequence). CDR3 sequence reads: CASSQRGRVGEKLFF. The CDR3, as DNA: TGTGCCAGCAGCCAAAGGGGGCGCGTAGGTGAAAAACTGTTTTTT.

The chain couples TRBV5-1 to TRBJ2-1; 14 bases map to TRBD2. The J segment lost 8 bases and the V segment lost 2 bases, leaving 6 bases of the junction unmatched. Germline loops: CDR1 SGHRS, CDR2 YFSETQ. The CDR3 runs to 16 residues. In DNA form, the CDR3 reads TGCGCCAGCAGCTTCGGACTAGCGGGAGGATCCCATGAGCAGTTCTTC. Translation gives CASSFGLAGGSHEQFF. Together with reference TRBV5-1 and TRBJ2-1, the CDR3 gives the full variable domain: KAGVTQTPRYLIKTRGQQVTLSCSPISGHRSVSWYQQTPGQGLQFLFEYFSETQRNKGNFPGRFSGRQFSNSRSEMNVSTLELGDSALYLCASSFGLAGGSHEQFFGPGTRLTVL.

On this clonotype itself: A read error may explain this, as a much larger clone is one base away. The chain recombines TRBV7-2 with TRBJ2-5; 8 bases align to TRBD2. This CDR3 is 15 amino acids long. CDR1 is SGHTA, CDR2 FQGNSA, per germline. J lost 11 bases, V lost 1 base, and 12 bases had no gene match. CDR3 residues: CASSLVSGSPKEQYF. The CDR3 DNA reads TGTGCCAGCAGCTTAGTCAGCGGGAGTCCTAAGGAGCAGTACTTC. The full variable domain, its missing parts supplied by reference TRBV7-2 and TRBJ2-5, is GAGVSQSPSNKVTEKGKDVELRCDPISGHTALYWYRQSLGQGLEFLIYFQGNSAPDKSGLPSDRFSAERTGGSVSTLTIQRTQQEDSAVYLCASSLVSGSPKEQYFGPGTRLLVL.